The rows below give T cell receptor beta chains drawn from one sample of a study of early T cells in non-severe SARS-CoV-2 infection. TCRdb processed the 5' RACE reads anew with MiXCR; each CDR3 protein has one entry. The data hold 70,000 to 90,000 distinct CDR3 sequences, with 15% to 17% observed a single time. Material: whole blood. These receptors were taken from an adult who was a healthcare worker with PCR-confirmed SARS-CoV-2 infection or an uninfected control (not recorded which). Each CDR3 is given with its conserved first and last residue. D genes are given only for firm matches. Only part of the rows carry a size: once, few, many, or a class if the clone is expanded.

. TRBJ2-7 TRBD1 TRBV19 TGTGCCAGCCACCCGACGGGGACAGGGGGGAGCGAGCAGTACTTC CASHPTGTGGSEQYF
once TRBJ1-3 TRBD1 TRBV28 TGTGCCAGCAGGGAAGGGACAGAGGCAAACACCATATATTTT CASREGTEANTIYF
many TRBJ2-7 . TRBV11-2 TGTGCCAGCAGCCCGTACAGCTACGAGCAGTACTTC CASSPYSYEQYF
. TRBJ2-7 . TRBV12-3/TRBV12-4 TGTGCCAGCAGGGCAGGTGCGCGCTACGAGCAGTACTTC CASRAGARYEQYF
many TRBJ2-1 . TRBV12-3/TRBV12-4 TGTGCCAGCAGTTTAGTGCGGAGCAACCGGGGCAATGAGCAGTTCTTC CASSLVRSNRGNEQFF
many TRBJ1-1 TRBD1 TRBV29-1 TGCAGCGGTAACAGGGGGCGCGGTGAAGCTTTCTTT CSGNRGRGEAFF
. TRBJ2-6 . TRBV18 TGTGCCAGCTCACGTTCGACCGGCTCTGGGGCCGACGTCCTGACTTTC CASSRSTGSGADVLTF
. TRBJ2-7 . TRBV20-1 TGCAGTGCTAGAGATCTTCTGGCCAGTCCCTACGAGCAGTACTTC CSARDLLASPYEQYF
. TRBJ1-1 TRBD1 TRBV29-1 TGCAGCATCCGGACAGGGGACACTGAAGCTTTCTTT CSIRTGDTEAFF
. TRBJ2-7 TRBD1 TRBV29-1 TGCAGCGTACCCGACAGGGGCGGACGCGAGCAGTACTTC CSVPDRGGREQYF
. TRBJ2-3 . TRBV12-3/TRBV12-4 TGTGCCAGCAGGAAAGATACGCAGTATTTT CASRKDTQYF
. TRBJ2-7 . TRBV6-5 TGTGCCAGCAGCCCGGCCCAGGGTATGGCTTCCGAGCAGTACTTC CASSPAQGMASEQYF
many TRBJ2-1 TRBD1 TRBV29-1 TGCAGCGTCGGCAGGGACAGCTCCTACAATGAGCAGTTCTTC CSVGRDSSYNEQFF
few TRBJ1-1 . TRBV6-2/TRBV6-3 TGTGCCAGCAGAAGGGTGGGGAGGACCACTGAAGCTTTCTTT CASRRVGRTTEAFF
. TRBJ1-6 . TRBV7-6 TGTGCCAGCAGCTTAGACAGTACGGGCCCCCTCCACTTT CASSLDSTGPLHF
. TRBJ1-2 . TRBV29-1 TGCAGCGGGATGACAGGAAACTATGGCTACACCTTC CSGMTGNYGYTF
. TRBJ2-2 TRBD1 TRBV6-1 TGTGCCAGCAGTGCCGGACAGGGTAACACCGGGGAGCTGTTTTTT CASSAGQGNTGELFF
few TRBJ1-1 . TRBV29-1 TGCAGCGCCCGTAGGGACACTGAAGCTTTCTTT CSARRDTEAFF
many TRBJ2-1 TRBD1 TRBV20-1 TGCAGTGCTAGAGAAGGGACAGCCTACAATGAGCAGTTCTTC CSAREGTAYNEQFF
few TRBJ2-7 . TRBV12-3/TRBV12-4 TGTGCCAGCAGCCGTTGGGGCCTTAGCTCCTACGAGCAGTACTTC CASSRWGLSSYEQYF
few TRBJ1-2 . TRBV29-1 TGCATCGCCTTAGGGGGGCACTATGGCTACACCTTC CIALGGHYGYTF
few TRBJ2-2 TRBD1 TRBV7-2 TGTGCCAGCAGCCCGGACAGGGTGAACACCGGGGAGCTGTTTTTT CASSPDRVNTGELFF
. TRBJ2-7 TRBD1 TRBV20-1 TGCAGTGCTAGCGGGGACAGGGGTTTTGACGAGCAGTACTTC CSASGDRGFDEQYF
many TRBJ1-2 TRBD1 TRBV20-1 TGCAGTGCCTCTGCCGGGACAGGGGGCGGCTATGGCTACACCTTC CSASAGTGGGYGYTF
many TRBJ1-6 TRBD1 TRBV20-1 TGCAGTGCCAGACAGGGTAGTAATTCACCCCTCCACTTT CSARQGSNSPLHF
. TRBJ2-5 . TRBV7-9 TGTGCCAGCAGCTTAGGCGGCGGACTGGGGACCCAGTACTTC CASSLGGGLGTQYF
many TRBJ1-5 . TRBV10-3 TGTGCCATCAGTGAGGGAACAGGAAATCAGCCCCAGCATTTT CAISEGTGNQPQHF
many TRBJ2-7 TRBD2 TRBV19 TGTGCCTTGGGGACTAGCGACTCCTACGAGCAGTACTTC CALGTSDSYEQYF
few TRBJ2-2 . TRBV28 TGTGCCAGCAGTTTATTGGGCCCCGGGGAGCTGTTTTTT CASSLLGPGELFF
few TRBJ2-7 . TRBV24-1 TGTGCCACCAGTGATGCCGGGACAACTTACGAGCAGTACTTC CATSDAGTTYEQYF
. TRBJ2-6 . TRBV9 TGTGCCAGCAGCGTAGTATCGAACGTCCTGACTTTC CASSVVSNVLTF
. TRBJ2-2 TRBD2 TRBV14 TGTGCCAGCAGCCAAGAAGGGCTAGCGGTCACCGGGGAGCTGTTTTTT CASSQEGLAVTGELFF
few TRBJ2-2 . TRBV7-9 TGTGCCAGCAGCTTAGTCAGGAACACCGGGGAGCTGTTTTTT CASSLVRNTGELFF
many TRBJ1-2 TRBD1 TRBV3-1 TGTGCCAGCAGCCAAGACCTCACAGGGGGCTATGGCTACACCTTC CASSQDLTGGYGYTF
. TRBJ1-6 . TRBV7-9 TGTGCCAGCAGCGGTGAAGCGTATAATTCACCCCTCCACTTT CASSGEAYNSPLHF
many TRBJ2-7 TRBD1 TRBV5-1 TGCGCCAGCAGTTCCAGGGGGCTCCCCTACGAGCAGTACTTC CASSSRGLPYEQYF
. TRBJ2-7 TRBD2 TRBV28 TGTGCCAGCAGTTTACCTCAAGCGGGGGGCTACGAGCAGTACTTC CASSLPQAGGYEQYF
few TRBJ1-2 . TRBV19 TGTGCCAGTAGTCCCCGCGCGGGGGATTGGTATGGCTACACCTTC CASSPRAGDWYGYTF
few TRBJ1-2 . TRBV3-1 TGTGCCAGCAGCTCAGCTTTGGTCGATGGCTACACCTTC CASSSALVDGYTF
. TRBJ2-3 . TRBV6-5 TGTGCCAGCAGTTACTCGTTAGGGGGAGATACGCAGTATTTT CASSYSLGGDTQYF
. TRBJ2-2 . TRBV9 TGTGCCAGCAGCGTAGGGGTGTCAGGCGTCGCCGGGGAGCTGTTTTTT CASSVGVSGVAGELFF